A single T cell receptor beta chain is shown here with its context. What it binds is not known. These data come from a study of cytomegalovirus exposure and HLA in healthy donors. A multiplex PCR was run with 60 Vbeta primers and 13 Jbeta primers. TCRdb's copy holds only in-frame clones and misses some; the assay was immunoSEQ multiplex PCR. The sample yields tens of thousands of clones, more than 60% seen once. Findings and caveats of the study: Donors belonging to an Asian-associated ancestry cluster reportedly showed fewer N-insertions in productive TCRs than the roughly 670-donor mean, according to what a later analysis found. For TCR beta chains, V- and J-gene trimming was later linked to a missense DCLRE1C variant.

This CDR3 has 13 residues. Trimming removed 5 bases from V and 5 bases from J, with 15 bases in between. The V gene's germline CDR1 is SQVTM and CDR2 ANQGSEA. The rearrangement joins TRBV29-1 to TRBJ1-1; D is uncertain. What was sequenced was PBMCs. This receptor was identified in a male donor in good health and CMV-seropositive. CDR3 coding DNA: TGCAGCGTTCCCGGGGAGGTACGGACTGAAGCTTTCTTT. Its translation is CSVPGEVRTEAFF.